Listed below are T cell receptor beta chains from one sample, sequenced in a study of CD8 T cells in ankylosing spondylitis. MiXCR was run by TCRdb on the 5' RACE reads, yielding one entry per CDR3 protein. The data show about 160,000 distinct CDR3 sequences, 15% to 20% seen once. The sequenced sample consisted of blood, either unsorted or a sorted T cell fraction (not recorded which). The receptors come from a male donor with ankylosing spondylitis or in good health (not recorded which). Both conserved end residues are part of each CDR3. D genes are given only for firm matches. The size entry is marked missing in some rows and otherwise reads once, few, many or a size class.

TRBJ1-5 - TRBV7-9 - CASSVGGSGSNQPQHF TGTGCCAGCAGCGTGGGGGGATCGGGTAGCAATCAGCCCCAGCATTTT
TRBJ2-7 few TRBV5-5 TRBD1 CASSLEGQGSYEQYF TGTGCCAGCAGCTTGGAGGGACAGGGATCCTACGAGCAGTACTTC
TRBJ1-1 - TRBV4-1 TRBD1 CASSQDWTGTNTEAFF TGCGCCAGCAGCCAAGACTGGACAGGCACGAACACTGAAGCTTTCTTT
TRBJ2-7 few TRBV10-1 - CATRESGAVEQYF TGCGCCACCCGAGAGTCCGGGGCTGTCGAGCAGTACTTC
TRBJ1-1 few TRBV12-3/TRBV12-4 - CASSLTRATEAFF TGTGCCAGCAGTTTAACACGGGCCACTGAAGCTTTCTTT
TRBJ2-1 - TRBV10-3 TRBD2 CAIRGGSWNEQFF TGTGCCATCAGGGGCGGGAGCTGGAATGAGCAGTTCTTC
TRBJ1-4 - TRBV5-5 TRBD1 CASSLQQGVTNEKLFF TGTGCCAGCAGCTTACAACAGGGGGTAACTAATGAAAAACTGTTTTTT
TRBJ2-3 many TRBV6-1 TRBD2 CASTALNSLAGASTDTQYF TGTGCCAGCACCGCCTTAAATAGTCTAGCGGGAGCGAGCACAGATACGCAGTATTTT
TRBJ1-1 - TRBV29-1 - CSVEAPLSVDTEAFF TGCAGCGTTGAAGCCCCCCTCTCGGTGGACACTGAAGCTTTCTTT
TRBJ2-1 few TRBV11-3 - CASSLGGRDEQFF TGTGCCAGCAGCTTAGGCGGACGGGATGAGCAGTTCTTC
TRBJ1-6 many TRBV2 - CASSVSRDSPLHF TGTGCCAGCAGCGTGAGTCGGGATTCACCCCTCCACTTT
TRBJ2-1 few TRBV27 - CASSLLRGVSNEQFF TGTGCCAGCAGTTTATTGAGAGGGGTTAGCAATGAGCAGTTCTTC
TRBJ2-1 many TRBV20-1 TRBD2 CSARDPSGGRLVEQFF TGCAGTGCTAGAGATCCTAGCGGGGGGCGGCTTGTTGAGCAGTTCTTC
TRBJ1-1 few TRBV3-1 - CASSQPTEGFTEAFF TGTGCCAGCAGCCAACCGACAGAAGGGTTCACTGAAGCTTTCTTT
TRBJ2-2 few TRBV29-1 - CSVEENTGELFF TGCAGCGTTGAAGAGAACACCGGGGAGCTGTTTTTT
TRBJ2-3 few TRBV5-1 - CASSSTPTSTDTQYF TGCGCCAGCAGCTCCACGCCGACTAGCACAGATACGCAGTATTTT
TRBJ2-3 many TRBV5-1 TRBD2 CASSSGTNWVTDTQYF TGCGCCAGCAGCTCTGGGACTAATTGGGTGACAGATACGCAGTATTTT
TRBJ2-1 many TRBV20-1 - CSARTPRGHNEQFF TGCAGTGCTAGAACTCCGCGGGGGCACAATGAGCAGTTCTTC
TRBJ2-1 few TRBV7-2 - CASGVYNEQFF TGTGCCAGCGGTGTCTACAATGAGCAGTTCTTC
TRBJ2-1 - TRBV5-1 TRBD1 CASSHGQGPPDEQFF TGCGCCAGCAGCCACGGACAGGGGCCTCCGGATGAGCAGTTCTTC
TRBJ2-1 - TRBV20-1 TRBD2 CSASRASGPYNEQFF TGCAGTGCTAGTAGGGCTAGCGGACCCTACAATGAGCAGTTCTTC
TRBJ1-2 - TRBV10-2 TRBD1 CASSPDRLDYGYTF TGCGCCAGCAGCCCGGACAGGTTGGACTATGGCTACACCTTC
TRBJ2-1 many TRBV20-1 TRBD2 CSATGTSGKNEQFF TGCAGTGCTACCGGGACTAGCGGGAAAAATGAGCAGTTCTTC
TRBJ2-3 many TRBV9 - CASSLSVRTDTQYF TGTGCCAGCAGCCTGTCCGTGCGCACAGATACGCAGTATTTT
TRBJ1-1 many TRBV5-5 TRBD1 CASSLSGGNTEAFF TGTGCCAGCAGCTTGTCAGGGGGCAATACTGAAGCTTTCTTT
TRBJ1-5 many TRBV27 - CASSLVGLPGDQPQHF TGTGCCAGCAGTTTAGTCGGCCTACCTGGGGATCAGCCCCAGCATTTT
TRBJ2-3 many TRBV12-3/TRBV12-4 - CASRDDTQYF TGTGCCAGCAGGGATGATACGCAGTATTTT
TRBJ2-2 many TRBV12-3/TRBV12-4 - CAQARGTGELFF TGTGCCCAAGCCCGGGGCACCGGGGAGCTGTTTTTT
TRBJ1-4 few TRBV29-1 - CSVERDEKLFF TGCAGCGTTGAAAGAGATGAAAAACTGTTTTTT
TRBJ1-5 many TRBV6-5 - CASSYSRRGDQPQHF TGTGCCAGCAGTTACTCGAGGAGGGGGGATCAGCCCCAGCATTTT
TRBJ2-4 few TRBV7-2 TRBD2 CASSPGLAWNIQYF TGTGCCAGCAGCCCGGGACTAGCGTGGAACATTCAGTACTTC
TRBJ1-1 many TRBV29-1 TRBD1 CSATGQMNTEAFF TGCAGCGCCACGGGACAGATGAACACTGAAGCTTTCTTT
TRBJ2-6 - TRBV28 - CASSFGGKFSGANVLTF TGTGCCAGCAGTTTTGGGGGGAAGTTCTCTGGGGCCAACGTCCTGACTTTC
TRBJ2-7 - TRBV28 - CASSDHYEQYF TGTGCCAGCAGTGACCACTACGAGCAGTACTTC
TRBJ1-5 many TRBV28 - CASSLEGLGSNQPQHF TGTGCCAGCAGTTTAGAGGGCCTGGGCAGCAATCAGCCCCAGCATTTT
TRBJ2-7 - TRBV10-3 TRBD1 CAIRTGQGGYEQYF TGTGCCATCAGAACGGGACAGGGGGGGTACGAGCAGTACTTC
TRBJ2-7 many TRBV25-1 - CASSEKADSYYEQYF TGTGCCAGCAGTGAAAAGGCAGACTCTTACTACGAGCAGTACTTC
TRBJ2-3 - TRBV5-1 - CASSGRTPDTDTQYF TGCGCCAGCAGCGGTAGGACGCCAGACACAGATACGCAGTATTTT
TRBJ1-2 few TRBV11-2 - CASSLDTGTYGYTF TGTGCCAGCAGCTTAGATACAGGGACATACGGCTACACCTTC
TRBJ2-1 few TRBV30 TRBD2 CAWSAAGGAYNEQFF TGTGCCTGGAGTGCAGCGGGAGGTGCCTACAATGAGCAGTTCTTC
TRBJ1-2 - TRBV29-1 - CSVGEGSYGYTF TGCAGCGTTGGCGAGGGGAGCTATGGCTACACCTTC
TRBJ2-5 - TRBV5-1 - CASSLSDRVRETQYF TGCGCCAGCAGCTTATCGGACAGAGTAAGAGAGACCCAGTACTTC
TRBJ2-7 - TRBV5-1 TRBD2 CASSPLAGDYYEQYF TGCGCCAGCAGCCCATTAGCGGGAGATTACTACGAGCAGTACTTC
TRBJ2-1 few TRBV27 TRBD1 CASSWWDRVDEQFF TGTGCCAGCAGCTGGTGGGACAGGGTCGATGAGCAGTTCTTC
TRBJ2-1 many TRBV7-2 - CASSLTGYNEQFF TGTGCCAGCAGCTTAACTGGCTACAATGAGCAGTTCTTC
TRBJ2-7 - TRBV29-1 TRBD1 CSVEGTGGIRAF TGCAGCGTTGAAGGTACAGGGGGAATTAGAGCCTTC
TRBJ2-7 many TRBV9 - CASSRQGKGTYEQYF TGTGCCAGCAGTCGCCAGGGAAAGGGGACCTACGAGCAGTACTTC
TRBJ2-7 many TRBV29-1 TRBD1 CSAARDRDNEQYF TGCAGCGCGGCAAGGGACAGGGACAACGAGCAGTACTTC
TRBJ2-7 many TRBV29-1 TRBD2 CSVDVGLAAEQYF TGCAGCGTTGACGTGGGACTAGCGGCCGAGCAGTACTTC
TRBJ2-5 many TRBV5-1 TRBD1 CASSSWDSSQETQYF TGCGCCAGCAGCTCCTGGGACAGTTCCCAAGAGACCCAGTACTTC
TRBJ2-1 many TRBV5-1 TRBD2 CASSPVGSGRLRLYNEQFF TGCGCCAGCAGCCCGGTAGGTAGCGGGAGGCTTCGACTCTACAATGAGCAGTTCTTC
TRBJ2-1 - TRBV29-1 TRBD1 CSVEPTGGWNEQFF TGCAGCGTTGAACCCACAGGGGGCTGGAATGAGCAGTTCTTC
TRBJ2-7 - TRBV7-9 - CASSLSSRPYEQYF TGTGCCAGCAGCTTATCAAGCCGTCCCTACGAGCAGTACTTC
TRBJ2-5 many TRBV20-1 TRBD1 CSAEADREGQTQYF TGCAGTGCTGAAGCGGACAGGGAAGGGCAGACCCAGTACTTC
TRBJ1-4 many TRBV28 - CASSLWQENEKLFF TGTGCCAGCAGTTTGTGGCAGGAAAATGAAAAACTGTTTTTT
TRBJ2-2 many TRBV5-1 TRBD2 CASRAGTSGTGELFF TGCGCCAGCAGGGCTGGGACTAGCGGCACCGGGGAGCTGTTTTTT
TRBJ2-1 many TRBV6-1 TRBD1 CASSRWARGLSSSYNEQFF TGTGCCAGCAGCCGATGGGCCAGGGGGCTATCAAGCTCCTACAATGAGCAGTTCTTC
TRBJ2-5 - TRBV25-1 TRBD2 CASSVFGAGEGETQYF TGTGCCAGCAGTGTATTCGGGGCGGGAGAGGGAGAGACCCAGTACTTC